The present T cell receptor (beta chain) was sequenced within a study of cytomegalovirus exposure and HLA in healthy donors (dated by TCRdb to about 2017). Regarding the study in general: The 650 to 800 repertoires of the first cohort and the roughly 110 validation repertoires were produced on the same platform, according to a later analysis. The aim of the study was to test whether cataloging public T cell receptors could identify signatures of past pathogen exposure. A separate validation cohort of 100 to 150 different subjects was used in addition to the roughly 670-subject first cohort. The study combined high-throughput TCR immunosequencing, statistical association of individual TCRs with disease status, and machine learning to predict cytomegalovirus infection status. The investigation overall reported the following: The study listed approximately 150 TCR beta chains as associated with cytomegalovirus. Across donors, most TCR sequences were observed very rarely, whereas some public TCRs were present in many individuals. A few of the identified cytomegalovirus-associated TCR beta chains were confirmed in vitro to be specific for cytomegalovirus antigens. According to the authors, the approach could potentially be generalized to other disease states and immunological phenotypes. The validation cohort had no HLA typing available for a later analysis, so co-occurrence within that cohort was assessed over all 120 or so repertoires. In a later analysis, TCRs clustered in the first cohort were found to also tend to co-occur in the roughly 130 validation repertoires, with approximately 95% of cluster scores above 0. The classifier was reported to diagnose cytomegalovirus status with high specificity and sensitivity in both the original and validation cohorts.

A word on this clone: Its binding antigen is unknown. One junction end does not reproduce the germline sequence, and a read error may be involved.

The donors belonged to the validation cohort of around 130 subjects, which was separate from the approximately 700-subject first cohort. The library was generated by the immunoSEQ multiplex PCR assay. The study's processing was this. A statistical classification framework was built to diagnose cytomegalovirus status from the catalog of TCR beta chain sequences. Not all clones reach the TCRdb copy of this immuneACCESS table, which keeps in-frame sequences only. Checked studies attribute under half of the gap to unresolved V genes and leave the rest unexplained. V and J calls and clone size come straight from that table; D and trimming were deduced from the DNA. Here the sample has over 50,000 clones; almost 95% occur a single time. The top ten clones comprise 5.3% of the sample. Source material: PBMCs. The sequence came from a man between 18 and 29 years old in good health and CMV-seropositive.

The CDR3 sequence is CANSARLAGGPRQETQYF. The base sequence is TGTGCCAACAGTGCTCGACTAGCGGGAGGGCCGCGCCAAGAGACCCAGTACTTC. Recombination joined TRBV2 with TRBJ2-5; 14 of the junction bases match TRBD2. The CDR3 contains 18 residues, cysteine and phenylalanine counted. Here the CDR3 DNA is all that survives: 54 bases in frame from base 1. CDR1 and CDR2 are drawn from the germline V gene: SNHLY, FYNNEI.